This T cell receptor beta chain comes out of a study of cytomegalovirus exposure and HLA in healthy donors. Donors had nominal health at sampling but likely had unrecorded immune exposures. Whole-study findings and limits: Several top significant clusters appeared, in a later analysis, to be linked to common viral pathogens. TCR beta V- and J-gene trimming was later associated with a missense DCLRE1C variant. Researchers catalogued under 200 TCR beta chains as cytomegalovirus-associated.

With respect to this clone: What it recognizes is unknown.

Germline V gives CDR1 SEHNR, CDR2 FQNEAQ (reference sequence). Trimming removed 10 bases from V and 0 bases from J, with 10 bases in between. This CDR3 region has 12 residues. The study ran its PCR with 60 Vbeta and 13 Jbeta primers. Measured with immunoSEQ multiplex PCR; TCRdb has only the in-frame clones, and not every one. The repertoire holds 110,000 to 150,000 clones, with over 65% as singletons. V usage is TRBV7-9 and J usage is TRBJ2-7; D is perhaps TRBD2 (6 bases). Sequencing was carried out using PBMCs. The source is a female donor in good health and CMV-seronegative. The CDR3, as DNA: TGTGCCACGGGAGACGGCTCCTACGAGCAGTACTTC. This codes for CATGDGSYEQYF.